Below are 8 T cell receptor beta chains sequenced from a single sample in a study of response to subunit inactivated influenza vaccine. TCRdb re-called the RT-PCR reads with MiXCR, one entry per CDR3 protein. The table lists around 490,000 distinct CDR3 sequences, approximately 7.7% of them singletons. The sample in question was PBMCs from blood, obtained 23 months after vaccination. These receptors were collected from a man between 50 and 75 years old who received an inactivated influenza vaccine.

As DNA, the CDR3 is TGTGCCAGCAGTGAAGCTGGAGCTTCCATCTCACCCCTCCACTTT. Translation: CASSEAGASISPLHF. This chain links TRBV6-1 with TRBJ1-6; no firm D call. Germline CDR1 MNHNS, CDR2 SASEGT. This CDR3 comprises 15 residues. V was trimmed by 0 bases and J by 10 bases, leaving 13 bases between them.

The rearrangement uses TRBV11-2 and TRBJ2-6; 8 bases are a match to TRBD1. The junction had 14 bases not matched to a gene; V was cut back by 4 bases and J by 0 bases. Per germline, CDR1 SGHAT and CDR2 FQNNGV. CDR3 length: 20 residues. CDR3 in DNA: TGTGCCAGCAGCTATATGGGATGGGACAGGACTTCCTCTGGGGCCAACGTCCTGACTTTC. Amino acids: CASSYMGWDRTSSGANVLTF.

DNA for the CDR3: TGCAGTGCTAGACCTACTGCAACCGGGGAGCTGTTTTTT. As protein: CSARPTATGELFF. J is TRBJ2-2 and V is TRBV20-1; D call uncertain. Trimming shortened V by 2 bases and J by 5 bases, and 9 bases separated the two germline ends. This CDR3 is 13 amino acids long. The germline CDR1 and CDR2 sequences are DFQATT and SNEGSKA (reference sequence).

This clonotype was seen at least ten times. The chain has TRBV7-8 and TRBJ2-2; D not certain. The CDR3 loop spans 16 amino acids. The V and J ends lost 4 bases and 5 bases respectively, with 17 bases between them. Looked up from germline, CDR1 is SGHVS and CDR2 is FQNEAQ. The CDR3 is CASSSWGRDRTGELFF. CDR3 in DNA: TGTGCCAGCAGCTCCTGGGGTAGAGATCGGACCGGGGAGCTGTTTTTT.

J is TRBJ2-5 and V is TRBV4-1, with D perhaps matching TRBD2 (5 bases). The CDR3 length is 14 residues. CDR1 and CDR2 (germline): MGHRA, YSYEKL. Trimming cost V 1 base and J 2 bases, with 8 bases left between them. The CDR3 DNA follows: TGCGCCAGCAGCCAAGGGACTGGGCAAGAGACCCAGTACTTC. Protein sequence: CASSQGTGQETQYF.

V and J are TRBV4-3 and TRBJ2-5, with a possible D match to TRBD2 (6 bases). Germline V gene data show CDR1 as LGHNA and CDR2 as YSLEER. This CDR3 has 16 amino acids. Trimming stripped 4 bases from V and 5 bases from J, with 20 bases between. The CDR3 DNA reads as TGCGCCAGCAGCCCGGGGGAGGTTTCGTACGCGGAGACCCAGTACTTC. Protein: CASSPGEVSYAETQYF.

Many counts were recorded for this clonotype. The CDR3 sequence is CASRGQENTEAFF. In DNA form, the CDR3 reads TGCGCCAGCAGGGGACAGGAGAACACTGAAGCTTTCTTT. This chain connects TRBV5-1 to TRBJ1-1, with 8 bases identical to TRBD1. The CDR3 covers 13 residues. CDR1 is SGHRS and CDR2 is YFSETQ in the germline V gene. V shed 5 bases and J 1 base; nucleotides not matched to a gene: 1.

The chain is built from TRBV20-1 and TRBJ1-1; D is perhaps TRBD1 (6 bases). Trimming removed 0 bases at V and 1 base at J, with 12 bases between. Germline CDR1 reads DFQATT; CDR2 reads SNEGSKA (reference sequence). The CDR3 contains 15 residues. The CDR3 coding sequence is TGCAGTGCTAGAGATGGGGGGGCGCGGAACACTGAAGCTTTCTTT. It codes for CSARDGGARNTEAFF.